A selection of T cell receptor beta chains follows, all from one sample in a study of metastatic and nonmetastatic thyroid tumors. Using MiXCR, TCRdb reanalyzed the PCR reads. The sample records roughly 20,000 clones, approximately 15% being singletons. The sequenced sample consisted of tumor tissue. All receptors come from a female donor with papillary thyroid cancer or a benign thyroid nodule (not recorded which). Some clones in this sample may be carry-over from other donors' samples. Both conserved end residues are part of each CDR3. The D gene is left open where the match is weak. Expanded clones get a size class; other rows say once, few or many, or leave the size out.

. | TRBJ2-6 | TRBV19 | . | CASIDRNSEASVLTF | TGTGCCAGTATCGACAGGAACTCTGAGGCCAGCGTCCTGACTTTC
many | TRBJ2-7 | TRBV9 | TRBD2 | CASSVGPSGVPGEQYF | TGTGCCAGCAGCGTAGGACCTAGCGGGGTGCCCGGCGAGCAGTACTTC
. | TRBJ2-3 | TRBV27 | TRBD1 | CSSSPWTGRYTQYF | TGTTCCAGCAGTCCCTGGACAGGGAGGTATACGCAGTATTTT
many | TRBJ2-7 | TRBV28 | . | CASSLLGPYEQYF | TGTGCCAGCAGTTTGTTGGGTCCCTACGAGCAGTACTTC
. | TRBJ2-7 | TRBV7-6 | . | CASSFAGVAYEQYF | TGTGCCAGCAGCTTCGCAGGGGTCGCGTACGAGCAGTACTTC
few | TRBJ2-2 | TRBV29-1 | . | CSVEESGTNTGELFF | TGCAGCGTTGAAGAGAGCGGTACCAACACCGGGGAGCTGTTTTTT
many | TRBJ2-7 | TRBV20-1 | TRBD2 | CSAAGEGYEQYF | TGCAGTGCCGCCGGGGAGGGCTACGAGCAGTACTTC
few | TRBJ2-1 | TRBV2 | TRBD2 | CAIIGTSGRNAQFF | TGTGCCATCATTGGGACTAGCGGGAGAAATGCGCAGTTCTTC
. | TRBJ1-2 | TRBV4-1 | . | CASSLSRDLSSRGYTF | TGCGCCAGCAGCCTCAGCCGGGACTTATCCTCCCGGGGCTACACCTTC
many | TRBJ2-3 | TRBV6-1 | . | CASRPDTQYF | TGTGCCAGCAGACCAGATACGCAGTATTTT
. | TRBJ1-1 | TRBV11-2 | . | CASNRGQEDTEAFF | TGTGCCAGCAACCGGGGGCAGGAGGACACTGAAGCTTTCTTT
many | TRBJ2-2 | TRBV7-3 | TRBD2 | CASSLSPTSGSSGELFF | TGTGCCAGCAGCTTAAGCCCGACTAGCGGGAGTTCCGGGGAGCTGTTTTTT
few | TRBJ1-1 | TRBV6-5 | TRBD1 | CASSPGTMGQARGTEALF | TGTGCCAGCAGCCCAGGTACAATGGGACAGGCGAGGGGAACTGAAGCTTTATTT
once | TRBJ1-3 | TRBV30 | TRBD1 | CAWSTGVGLGNTIYF | TGTGCCTGGAGTACAGGGGTAGGACTCGGAAACACCATATATTTT
many | TRBJ1-2 | TRBV27 | . | CASSQLPLFHPYGYTF | TGTGCCAGCAGTCAACTACCGCTTTTCCACCCATATGGCTACACCTTC
many | TRBJ1-6 | TRBV6-5 | TRBD1 | CASSYTRQGGSPLHF | TGTGCCAGCAGTTACACCCGACAGGGAGGCTCACCCCTCCACTTT
many | TRBJ2-7 | TRBV7-6 | TRBD1 | CASSLGTGGTYEQYF | TGTGCCAGCAGCTTAGGGACAGGGGGTACCTACGAGCAGTACTTC
medium-sized | TRBJ2-5 | TRBV19 | . | CASSTGVSGYETQYF | TGTGCCAGTAGTACCGGGGTGTCAGGGTATGAGACCCAGTACTTC
many | TRBJ2-1 | TRBV29-1 | . | CSAAATANNEQFF | TGCAGCGCGGCTGCGACAGCTAACAATGAGCAGTTCTTC
many | TRBJ2-7 | TRBV20-1 | . | CSARESGSTYEQYF | TGCAGTGCTAGAGAGAGTGGGTCCACCTACGAGCAGTACTTC
many | TRBJ1-2 | TRBV14 | . | CASSQDWTDGYTF | TGTGCCAGCAGCCAAGATTGGACGGATGGCTACACCTTC
many | TRBJ1-1 | TRBV6-1 | . | CASSSIDIGESTEAFF | TGTGCCAGCAGTTCTATCGATATAGGGGAGAGCACTGAAGCTTTCTTT
few | TRBJ2-1 | TRBV6-1 | TRBD1 | CASSEGDRGMYEQFF | TGTGCCAGCAGTGAAGGTGACAGGGGTATGTATGAGCAGTTCTTC
many | TRBJ1-1 | TRBV6-1 | . | CASRAIRTQNTEAFF | TGTGCCAGCAGGGCTATTAGGACACAGAACACTGAAGCTTTCTTT
many | TRBJ2-7 | TRBV15 | . | CATSSPPSYEQYF | TGTGCCACCAGCAGTCCCCCCTCCTACGAGCAGTACTTC
medium-sized | TRBJ1-2 | TRBV6-1 | . | CASLTRYLKGLGYGYTF | TGTGCCAGCCTTACCAGGTACCTGAAAGGGCTAGGCTATGGCTACACCTTC
many | TRBJ1-5 | TRBV2 | TRBD1 | CASSHPGQVNQPQHF | TGTGCCAGCAGTCACCCGGGACAGGTCAATCAGCCCCAGCATTTT
. | TRBJ2-4 | TRBV5-4 | TRBD2 | CASSLKVLSSGSGASKNIQYF | TGTGCCAGCAGCTTGAAGGTTTTGAGTAGCGGGAGTGGAGCGTCCAAAAACATTCAGTACTTC
many | TRBJ1-4 | TRBV25-1 | . | CASSEYRGNEKLFF | TGTGCCAGCAGTGAATATCGGGGGAATGAAAAACTGTTTTTT
many | TRBJ1-3 | TRBV6-1 | . | CASSIQPSSGNTIYF | TGTGCCAGCAGCATACAGCCCTCCTCTGGAAACACCATATATTTT
many | TRBJ2-1 | TRBV20-1 | TRBD2 | CSGEGASGRADNEQFF | TGCAGTGGGGAAGGGGCTAGCGGGAGGGCCGATAATGAGCAGTTCTTC
many | TRBJ1-5 | TRBV20-1 | . | CSARPHHDQPQHF | TGCAGTGCTAGACCACACCACGATCAGCCCCAGCATTTT
many | TRBJ2-2 | TRBV6-1 | TRBD2 | CASTPGGGSNTGELFF | TGTGCCAGCACCCCCGGGGGGGGCTCGAACACCGGGGAGCTGTTTTTT
many | TRBJ1-1 | TRBV6-1 | . | CASSSEQYTEAFF | TGTGCCAGCAGTTCAGAGCAGTACACTGAAGCTTTCTTT
many | TRBJ1-1 | TRBV12-3/TRBV12-4 | . | CASSFGRNEAFF | TGTGCCAGCAGTTTCGGACGGAACGAAGCTTTCTTT
few | TRBJ2-7 | TRBV6-1 | TRBD2 | CAISGGPDEQYF | TGTGCCATCTCGGGAGGTCCTGACGAGCAGTACTTC
many | TRBJ1-4 | TRBV2 | . | CASSRDTNEKLFF | TGTGCCAGCAGTCGAGACACAAATGAAAAACTGTTTTTT
many | TRBJ2-3 | TRBV29-1 | TRBD2 | CSVWRGITDTQYF | TGCAGCGTTTGGCGGGGGATTACAGATACGCAGTATTTT
many | TRBJ1-6 | TRBV3-1 | . | CASSQDFGSSYNSPLHF | TGTGCCAGCAGCCAAGATTTTGGGAGCTCCTATAATTCACCCCTCCACTTT
medium-sized | TRBJ2-7 | TRBV19 | . | CASSPRQGLGYEQYF | TGTGCCAGTAGTCCCCGACAGGGACTAGGCTACGAGCAGTACTTC
many | TRBJ1-1 | TRBV20-1 | TRBD1 | CSERQGYSTEAFF | TGCAGTGAGCGACAGGGGTACAGCACTGAAGCTTTCTTT
many | TRBJ2-1 | TRBV28 | . | CASSQGATDEQFF | TGTGCCAGCAGTCAGGGCGCGACAGATGAGCAGTTCTTC
many | TRBJ1-1 | TRBV27 | . | CASSASPVTEAFF | TGTGCCAGCAGCGCGTCGCCGGTCACTGAAGCTTTCTTT
many | TRBJ2-3 | TRBV11-2 | TRBD2 | CASSRTGTSEDTQYF | TGTGCCAGCAGCCGAACCGGGACTAGCGAAGATACGCAGTATTTT
many | TRBJ2-1 | TRBV18 | TRBD2 | CASSRTSGGVNEQFF | TGTGCCAGCTCGCGAACTAGCGGAGGGGTCAATGAGCAGTTCTTC
many | TRBJ2-1 | TRBV10-1 | TRBD1 | CASKDRGDHEQFF | TGCGCCAGCAAGGACAGGGGGGATCATGAGCAGTTCTTC
many | TRBJ1-3 | TRBV20-1 | . | CSFGGGTGNTIYF | TGCAGTTTCGGCGGGGGGACTGGAAACACCATATATTTT
. | TRBJ2-7 | TRBV30 | . | CAWIRAYEQYF | TGTGCCTGGATCCGTGCCTACGAGCAGTACTTC
once | TRBJ1-1 | TRBV9 | TRBD1 | CASGTGVASEAFF | TGTGCCAGTGGTACAGGGGTCGCCTCTGAAGCTTTCTTT
medium-sized | TRBJ1-4 | TRBV20-1 | . | CSARDSGEGEKLFF | TGCAGTGCTAGAGACTCAGGGGAGGGTGAAAAACTGTTTTTT
. | TRBJ2-4 | TRBV5-1 | . | CASTPDQVIQYF | TGCGCCAGCACCCCCGATCAAGTCATTCAGTACTTC
many | TRBJ1-5 | TRBV2 | . | CASSLNRAPAQPQHF | TGTGCCAGCAGTTTAAACCGGGCCCCGGCACAGCCCCAGCATTTT
few | TRBJ2-3 | TRBV19 | . | CASSIERSTQYF | TGTGCCAGTAGTATTGAAAGGAGTACGCAGTATTTT
many | TRBJ2-1 | TRBV2 | TRBD1 | CASSVTGTGALYEQFF | TGTGCCAGCAGTGTGACCGGGACAGGGGCGCTCTATGAGCAGTTCTTC
many | TRBJ1-6 | TRBV7-2 | . | CASSWSTGLGYNSPLHF | TGTGCCAGCAGTTGGTCAACAGGGCTGGGCTATAATTCACCCCTCCACTTT